This T cell receptor (beta chain) appears in the sequencing data of a study of cytotoxic CD8 clonotypes in ibrutinib-treated CLL. Background on the study: After a median of about 70 months, 14 patients stayed remitted and about twelve progressed; responses had been partial in approximately 24 and complete in 2. Samples had a mean of roughly 230,000 productive templates and 94,082 productive rearrangements. Notes on the study in general: Clonality measured at baseline exceeded age-matched healthy donors, tracking circulating CD8+ T-cell counts. Treatment left the uncommon public clonotypes either contracted or stable in frequency.

The germline V and J ends were trimmed by 6 bases and 3 bases, with 9 bases remaining between them. The CDR3 length is 12 residues. CDR1 is MNHNY, CDR2 SVGAGI, per germline (reference sequence). Comment on this clone: Its antigen is not identified.

The assay was immunoSEQ multiplex PCR, and TCRdb's table has in-frame clones only and misses some. The sample lists some 200,000 clones, roughly 77% occurring once. The starting material was PBMCs, obtained after 12 months of ibrutinib treatment. This clonotype was obtained from a human donor with chronic lymphocytic leukemia. This chain uses TRBV6-6 with TRBJ2-7; maybe TRBD1 (6 bases). The CDR3 nucleotides are TGTGCCAGCAGGGACAGCTACTACGAGCAGTACTTC. It is translated as CASRDSYYEQYF.